This TCR beta chain is from a study of regulatory T cells in long-lasting Graves disease. Arm-PCR of CDR3 regions and iRepertoire HTBI primers were the basis on which TCR beta libraries were built. TCRdb itself ran the multiplex PCR reads through MiXCR, one entry per CDR3 protein. The data show 400,000 to 450,000 distinct CDR3 sequences, around 20% seen once. The CDR3 sequence is 16 residues long. V was trimmed by 2 bases and J by 1 base, leaving 14 bases between them. Germline V lookup: CDR1 SGHTA, CDR2 FQGNSA. Time point of the sample: persistent/refractory GD, antithyroid drugs over 5 years with positive TRAb. Generation of the TCR library employed RNA extracted from PBMCs.

The chain combines TRBV7-2 with TRBJ2-5, with D possibly TRBD2 on 6 matching bases. The receptor's source is a female donor with Graves disease. The sample in question was peripheral blood mononuclear cells (PBMCs), obtained when the disease was refractory, from a patient treated with antithyroid drugs. The CDR3 spells CASSLKVGGLQETQYF. The CDR3 DNA follows: TGTGCCAGCAGCTTAAAGGTGGGGGGTCTCCAAGAGACCCAGTACTTC.